Below, 27 T cell receptor beta chains from the same sample are listed, as sequenced in a study of blood T cell repertoires in COVID-19. Assay used: immunoSEQ multiplex PCR; TCRdb lists only in-frame clones, some missing. The top ten clones hold around 14% of a sample with more than 150,000 clones, approximately 80% of them seen once. The sample was PBMCs or T cells enriched from blood (not recorded which). These receptors were taken from a man in his 60s who had been exposed to COVID-19.

The V call is TRBV28, the J call TRBJ2-5, with 8 positions matching TRBD2. Looked up from germline, CDR1 is MDHEN and CDR2 is SYDVKM. CDR3 length: 14 amino acids. After removal of 5 bases from V and 5 bases from J, the junction contained 7 bases not matched to a gene. The CDR3 nucleotides read TGTGCCAGCAGTCCTGCGGGGGGACGGGAGACCCAGTACTTC. It codes for CASSPAGGRETQYF.

The CDR3 DNA follows: TGTGCCAGCAGTTCCCCGGGACTAGCGCGTCTAGAGACCCAGTACTTC. This encodes CASSSPGLARLETQYF. The chain has TRBV2 and TRBJ2-5; 10 nucleotides agree with TRBD2. V shed 5 bases, J shed 4 bases, and the junction held 10 bases outside the gene matches. CDR1 is SNHLY, CDR2 FYNNEI, per germline. The CDR3 has 16 residues. The full variable domain, in which reference TRBV2 and TRBJ2-5 provide the parts outside the CDR3, is EPEVTQTPSHQVTQMGQEVILRCVPISNHLYFYWYRQILGQKVEFLVSFYNNEISEKSEIFDDQFSVERPDGSNFTLKIRSTKLEDSAMYFCASSSPGLARLETQYFGPGTRLLVL.

This chain uses TRBV5-1 with TRBJ1-1; no firm D call. CDR1 and CDR2 (germline): SGHRS, YFSETQ. The CDR3 covers 15 residues. V lost 3 bases and J lost 0, with 12 bases in between. The CDR3 spells CASSWSASMNTEAFF. The CDR3 coding sequence is TGCGCCAGCAGCTGGAGTGCCAGCATGAACACTGAAGCTTTCTTT.

The chain uses TRBV7-9 and TRBJ2-1; the match to TRBD2 covers 11 bases. CDR3 length equals 15 residues. The V gene end was trimmed by 11 bases and the J gene end by 5 bases; junction bases not matched to a gene: 11. Looked up from germline, CDR1 is SEHNR and CDR2 is FQNEAQ (reference sequence). The CDR3 DNA reads TGTGCCTCCAGACGGGGGACTAGCGGCCACAATGAGCAGTTCTTC. Protein product: CASRRGTSGHNEQFF.

This clone was found once. The chain combines TRBV6-2 or TRBV6-3 with TRBJ1-1; the match to TRBD1 covers 7 bases. The germline V gene has CDR1 MNHEY and CDR2 SVGEGT. The V segment lost 6 bases and the J segment 8 bases; nucleotides outside the gene matches: 9. This CDR3 has 13 residues. Here the CDR3 DNA reads TGTGCCAGCAGCGTACGCCCGGGACAGGAAGCTTTCTTT. It encodes CASSVRPGQEAFF.

A few counts support this clone. The chain couples TRBV9 to TRBJ2-3; 8 nucleotides align to TRBD2. The junction had 10 bases not matched to a gene; V was cut back by 6 bases and J by 4 bases. CDR1 is SGDLS and CDR2 is YYNGEE in the germline V gene. The CDR3 covers 15 residues. The CDR3 DNA is TGTGCCAGCAACATAGCGGGGAGGGCCTCAGATACGCAGTATTTT. Protein: CASNIAGRASDTQYF.

The chain is built from TRBV7-9 and TRBJ1-2; TRBD1 might be the D (6 bases). This CDR3 has 14 residues. Looked up from germline, CDR1 is SEHNR and CDR2 is FQNEAQ (reference sequence). V lost 5 bases, J lost 4 bases, and 14 bases lay in between. This CDR3 is CASSGQLTRYGYTF. CDR3 coding DNA: TGTGCCAGCAGCGGACAGTTAACCCGCTATGGCTACACCTTC.

V gene TRBV5-4 combines with J gene TRBJ2-5; 11 nucleotides match TRBD1. The V and J ends lost 9 bases and 1 base, in that order; junction bases with no gene match: 8. Germline CDR1 SGHNT, CDR2 YYREEE (reference sequence). CDR3 length equals 15 residues. The CDR3 bases are TGTGCCACCATTAGGGACAGGGGGTCCCAAGAGACCCAGTACTTC. Residues: CATIRDRGSQETQYF.

The chain recombines TRBV18 with TRBJ2-7, with D possibly TRBD2 on 5 matching bases. CDR1 is KGHSH, CDR2 LQKENI, per germline. The CDR3 covers 13 residues. Trimming pared 1 base from V and 5 bases from J, leaving 9 bases between. The CDR3, as DNA: TGTGCCAGCTCACCACTAGCGAGCCACGAGCAGTACTTC. It codes for CASSPLASHEQYF.

This CDR3 reads CASSVSDKHNYGYTF. Written as DNA, the CDR3 is TGTGCCAGCAGCGTATCTGACAAGCATAACTATGGCTACACCTTC. The rearrangement uses TRBV9 and TRBJ1-2; D is uncertain. Germline V gives CDR1 SGDLS, CDR2 YYNGEE. The CDR3 covers 15 residues. With 1 base removed from V and 1 base from J, the gap between germline ends came to 11 bases.

V and J are TRBV7-3 and TRBJ2-3; 7 nucleotides agree with TRBD1. Germline V CDR1 and CDR2: SGHTA, FQGTGA. This CDR3 region has 13 residues. V lost 5 bases to trimming and J lost 1 base; unmatched junction nucleotides: 0. CDR3 DNA sequence: TGTGCCAGCAGCGGACAGGGCACAGATACGCAGTATTTT. It yields the protein CASSGQGTDTQYF.

In its sample, this clone was seen once. The chain is built from TRBV24-1 and TRBJ2-7, with D possibly being TRBD2 (6 bases). Trimming took off 3 bases at V and 6 bases at J, with 8 bases between the two ends. The germline CDR1 and CDR2 sequences are KGHDR and SFDVKD. The CDR3 is 12 amino acids. In DNA, the CDR3 is TGTGCCACCAGTGATCCGGGACTCGAGCAGTACTTC. This codes for CATSDPGLEQYF.

The chain employs TRBV25-1 and TRBJ2-7; possible D gene TRBD2, 6 bases. Trimming removed 8 bases at V and 3 bases at J, with 14 bases between. Germline assignment: CDR1 MGHDK and CDR2 SYGVNS. The CDR3 has 13 residues. The CDR3 nucleotides read TGTGCCAGCGGAGGGACGGGAGACTACGAGCAGTACTTC. Translation: CASGGTGDYEQYF.

This clone was picked up a small number of times. This chain connects TRBV24-1 to TRBJ1-5, with 11 bases fitting TRBD1. The V segment lost 4 bases and the J segment 4 bases; nucleotides outside the gene matches: 5. The CDR3 is 16 amino acids. The V gene's germline CDR1 is KGHDR and CDR2 SFDVKD. In DNA form, the CDR3 reads TGTGCCACCAGTGACCCCGGACAGGGGGCGAATCAGCCCCAGCATTTT. Translated: CATSDPGQGANQPQHF.

This chain joins TRBV24-1 and TRBJ2-1, with 7 bases aligning to TRBD2. Trimming took 2 bases from V and 0 from J; bases not matched to a gene: 6. This CDR3 is built from 17 residues. Germline CDR1 KGHDR, CDR2 SFDVKD. CDR3 sequence reads: CATSDSSGPSSYNEQFF. The CDR3 DNA sequence: TGTGCCACCAGTGATTCTAGCGGACCAAGCTCCTACAATGAGCAGTTCTTC.

This clone has only a few counts. The CDR3 nucleotides read TGTGCCTGGAGTCCTAGGCCCCCACATGAGCAGTTCTTC. Translation: CAWSPRPPHEQFF. The chain carries TRBV30 and TRBJ2-1, with unresolved D. V was shortened by 2 bases and J by 8 bases, with 13 bases between the two germline ends. This CDR3 is 13 amino acids long. Germline V gene sequence: CDR1 GTSNPN, CDR2 SVGIG (reference sequence).

The J gene is TRBJ2-7, the V gene TRBV12-3 or TRBV12-4; 7 bases align to TRBD1. This CDR3 spans 13 amino acids. V lost 8 bases to trimming and J lost 2 bases; unmatched junction nucleotides: 6. The CDR3 is CASQSGQTYEQYF. The DNA for the CDR3 is TGTGCCAGCCAGTCGGGACAGACCTACGAGCAGTACTTC.

This rearrangement joins TRBV5-1 to TRBJ2-7; 14 bases are a match to TRBD2. CDR1 is SGHRS and CDR2 is YFSETQ in the germline V gene. CDR3 length equals 16 residues. Trimming at V came to 4 bases and at J to 6 bases, leaving 9 bases not matched to a gene. CDR3 residues: CASSRLAGGPGGEQYF. In nucleotides, the CDR3 is TGCGCCAGCAGCCGACTAGCGGGAGGGCCTGGTGGCGAGCAGTACTTC.

The genes are TRBV9 and TRBJ1-6, with D possibly matching TRBD1 (5 bases). Between the trimmed V and J ends, which lost 4 bases and 9 bases, there was a span of 8 bases. Germline values: CDR1 SGDLS, CDR2 YYNGEE. The CDR3 consists of 12 residues. This CDR3 is CASSTGGSPLHF. The CDR3 bases are TGTGCCAGCAGCACGGGGGGTTCACCCCTCCACTTT.

This clone has just a few counts. The J gene is TRBJ1-2, the V gene TRBV6-4; D is ambiguous. Germline V gives CDR1 MRHNA, CDR2 SNTAGT. The ends were cut back, 0 bases at V and 7 bases at J, with 12 bases in the middle. The length of the CDR3 is 14 residues. CDR3 loop: CASSDSPASGGYTF. CDR3 DNA sequence: TGTGCCAGCAGTGACTCTCCAGCATCGGGTGGCTACACCTTC.

The rearrangement links TRBV5-4 to TRBJ2-1; D might be TRBD1 (7 bases). With 3 bases removed from V and 10 bases from J, the gap between germline ends came to 23 bases. The CDR3 sequence is 16 residues long. CDR1 and CDR2 from the germline V gene are SGHNT and YYREEE (reference sequence). DNA for the CDR3: TGTGCCAGCAGCTCCCCGCGGGACAGTCCGATGGGGGAGCAGTTCTTC. Its translation: CASSSPRDSPMGEQFF.

CDR3 protein: CASSFRGRNRGYGYTF. The CDR3 bases are TGTGCCAGCAGTTTCAGGGGGCGAAACCGAGGCTATGGCTACACCTTC. The chain couples TRBV28 to TRBJ1-2, with 8 bases identical to TRBD1. The CDR3 is 16 amino acids. V lost 3 bases and J lost 4; bases outside the gene matches: 10. The V gene's germline CDR1 is MDHEN and CDR2 SYDVKM.

This chain links TRBV28 with TRBJ2-1; D gene ambiguous. From germline, CDR1 is MDHEN and CDR2 SYDVKM. The V end lost 2 bases, the J end lost 4 bases, and 6 bases lay between the germline ends. CDR3 length: 13 residues. This CDR3 reads CASSLGQYNEQFF. DNA of the CDR3: TGTGCCAGCAGTTTAGGGCAGTACAATGAGCAGTTCTTC. Drawing the rest from reference TRBV28 and TRBJ2-1, the complete variable domain is DVKVTQSSRYLVKRTGEKVFLECVQDMDHENMFWYRQDPGLGLRLIYFSYDVKMKEKGDIPEGYSVSREKKERFSLILESASTNQTSMYLCASSLGQYNEQFFGPGTRLTVL.

The gene calls are TRBV7-9 and TRBJ1-5; 10 nucleotides agree with TRBD1. Unmatched junction bases numbered 5, after V lost 5 bases and J lost 7 bases. The germline V gene has CDR1 SEHNR and CDR2 FQNEAQ (reference sequence). CDR3 length equals 14 residues. CDR3 sequence reads: CASSTGQGGQPQHF. DNA for the CDR3: TGTGCCAGCAGCACTGGACAGGGGGGCCAGCCCCAGCATTTT.

CDR3 sequence: CASSPPTQRETDTQYF. DNA of the CDR3: TGTGCCAGCTCACCACCCACCCAGCGGGAGACAGATACGCAGTATTTT. J is TRBJ2-3 and V is TRBV18; 8 nucleotides match TRBD2. Losses at the gene ends were 0 bases for V and 3 bases for J; bases not matched to a gene: 5. The CDR3 is 16 amino acids. CDR1 is KGHSH and CDR2 is LQKENI in the germline V gene.

The rearrangement joins TRBV28 to TRBJ1-2; no clear D gene. V lost 5 bases, J lost 0 bases, and 7 bases lay in between. This CDR3 contains 13 residues. CDR1 is MDHEN and CDR2 is SYDVKM in the germline V gene. The CDR3 DNA sequence: TGTGCCAGCAGTCCCACAGCTAACTATGGCTACACCTTC. It translates to CASSPTANYGYTF.

V gene TRBV20-1 combines with J gene TRBJ2-7; TRBD2 matches 9 bases. The germline CDR1 and CDR2 sequences are DFQATT and SNEGSKA (reference sequence). The CDR3 loop spans 15 amino acids. Germline trimming cut 3 bases from V and 2 bases from J; bases unmatched to any gene: 8. CDR3 loop: CSASGSLAGAYEQYF. CDR3 bases: TGCAGTGCTAGTGGGTCATTAGCGGGGGCCTACGAGCAGTACTTC.